Listed below are T cell receptor beta chains from one sample, sequenced in a study of T-cell reconstitution after alpha-beta-depleted transplantation in children. Each CDR3 protein is one row after TCRdb ran MiXCR on the PCR reads. The sample has hundreds of thousands of distinct CDR3 sequences; under 15% are singletons. This specimen consisted of PBMCs, obtained before TCRalphabeta/CD19-depleted stem cell transplant. The origin of the receptors is a girl aged 2 to 10 with congenital amegakaryocytic thrombocytopenia, due to receive a stem cell transplant. The CDR3 runs from the conserved cysteine through the conserved F or W. Each record gives: D gene, V gene, CDR3 length, clone size, J gene, CDR3 DNA, CDR3 protein. The D gene is left open where the match is weak. Clone size appears in some rows only: once, few, many, or a class for an expanded clone.

d_gene: TRBD1
v_gene: TRBV20-1
len: 18
abundance: few
j_gene: TRBJ2-2
CDR3nt: TGCAGTGCTAGGACTCATGTACGGGACAGGGGGAAGACCGGGGAGCTGTTTTTT
CDR3aa: CSARTHVRDRGKTGELFF

d_gene: .
v_gene: TRBV30
len: 14
abundance: .
j_gene: TRBJ2-7
CDR3nt: TGTGCCTGGAGTGTTCCTGAGAGCTCCTACGAGCAGTACTTC
CDR3aa: CAWSVPESSYEQYF

d_gene: TRBD2
v_gene: TRBV7-2
len: 18
abundance: .
j_gene: TRBJ2-5
CDR3nt: TGTGCCAGCAGCTTAGCTTTCCGGGGTAGCGGGCGGCAAGAGACCCAGTACTTC
CDR3aa: CASSLAFRGSGRQETQYF

d_gene: TRBD2
v_gene: TRBV20-1
len: 15
abundance: many
j_gene: TRBJ2-1
CDR3nt: TGCAGTGCCCTTCCTCTAGCGGGAGTGGTCAATGAGCAGTTCTTC
CDR3aa: CSALPLAGVVNEQFF

d_gene: .
v_gene: TRBV11-2
len: 14
abundance: many
j_gene: TRBJ1-2
CDR3nt: TGTGCCAGCAGCAACATAGTACGACTGGGGGGCTACACCTTC
CDR3aa: CASSNIVRLGGYTF

d_gene: .
v_gene: TRBV20-1
len: 12
abundance: few
j_gene: TRBJ2-1
CDR3nt: TGCAGTGCTAGCGGGAAAGCGGCTGAGCAGTTCTTC
CDR3aa: CSASGKAAEQFF

d_gene: .
v_gene: TRBV7-8
len: 17
abundance: many
j_gene: TRBJ2-3
CDR3nt: TGTGCCAGCAGCTTTTCTGTGATTATGGGGAGGCCAGATACGCAGTATTTT
CDR3aa: CASSFSVIMGRPDTQYF

d_gene: .
v_gene: TRBV20-1
len: 10
abundance: .
j_gene: TRBJ2-7
CDR3nt: TGCAGTGCTAGCCCCCCCGAGCAGTACTTC
CDR3aa: CSASPPEQYF

d_gene: .
v_gene: TRBV20-1
len: 15
abundance: many
j_gene: TRBJ2-1
CDR3nt: TGCAGTGCTAGGATTACAGGACTGGGGGGCAATGAGCAGTTCTTC
CDR3aa: CSARITGLGGNEQFF

d_gene: .
v_gene: TRBV29-1
len: 13
abundance: few
j_gene: TRBJ1-5
CDR3nt: TGCAGCGTTGAAGTTGCGAGAAGTCAGCCCCAGCATTTT
CDR3aa: CSVEVARSQPQHF

d_gene: .
v_gene: TRBV6-4
len: 13
abundance: few
j_gene: TRBJ2-1
CDR3nt: TGTGCCAGCAGTGACTTTGCGGGCAATGAGCAGTTCTTC
CDR3aa: CASSDFAGNEQFF

d_gene: .
v_gene: TRBV7-2
len: 14
abundance: many
j_gene: TRBJ2-5
CDR3nt: TGTGCCAGCAGCTGGCTCCGCGTGGGGGAGACCCAGTACTTC
CDR3aa: CASSWLRVGETQYF

d_gene: .
v_gene: TRBV20-1
len: 15
abundance: .
j_gene: TRBJ1-5
CDR3nt: TGCAGTGCCCTGAGACAGGAAATGGGAAATCAGCCCCAGCATTTT
CDR3aa: CSALRQEMGNQPQHF

d_gene: .
v_gene: TRBV10-3
len: 15
abundance: many
j_gene: TRBJ1-5
CDR3nt: TGTGCCATCGGCCTTCCCGGGACACCGAATCAGCCCCAGCATTTT
CDR3aa: CAIGLPGTPNQPQHF

d_gene: .
v_gene: TRBV20-1
len: 13
abundance: many
j_gene: TRBJ1-1
CDR3nt: TGCAGTGCTAGAGACAGGGGTTACACTGAAGCTTTCTTT
CDR3aa: CSARDRGYTEAFF

d_gene: .
v_gene: TRBV27
len: 12
abundance: many
j_gene: TRBJ2-3
CDR3nt: TGTGCCAGCAGAACTGGCACAGATACGCAGTATTTT
CDR3aa: CASRTGTDTQYF

d_gene: .
v_gene: TRBV6-5
len: 19
abundance: many
j_gene: TRBJ2-6
CDR3nt: TGTGCCAGCAGTTACTCTCGTGGGATCATAGGGTCTGGGGCCAACGTCCTGACTTTC
CDR3aa: CASSYSRGIIGSGANVLTF

d_gene: TRBD1
v_gene: TRBV15
len: 15
abundance: many
j_gene: TRBJ2-5
CDR3nt: TGTGCCACCAGCAGAGCCAGGGGGCCCCAAGAGACCCAGTACTTC
CDR3aa: CATSRARGPQETQYF

d_gene: TRBD2
v_gene: TRBV20-1
len: 14
abundance: many
j_gene: TRBJ2-5
CDR3nt: TGCAGTGCTAACCTAGATAGCGGGCAAGAGACCCAGTACTTC
CDR3aa: CSANLDSGQETQYF

d_gene: TRBD2
v_gene: TRBV5-1
len: 16
abundance: many
j_gene: TRBJ2-1
CDR3nt: TGCGCCAGCAGCACGACTTTTAGCGGGGGCCGGGGCGAGCAGTTCTTC
CDR3aa: CASSTTFSGGRGEQFF

d_gene: TRBD2
v_gene: TRBV20-1
len: 14
abundance: many
j_gene: TRBJ2-7
CDR3nt: TGCAGTGCTAGCTCTAGCGGGTTCTCCTACGAGCAGTACTTC
CDR3aa: CSASSSGFSYEQYF

d_gene: .
v_gene: TRBV7-8
len: 14
abundance: .
j_gene: TRBJ1-2
CDR3nt: TGTGCCAGCAGCTGGGCGGGGCGAAACTATGGCTACACCTTC
CDR3aa: CASSWAGRNYGYTF

d_gene: TRBD2
v_gene: TRBV5-1
len: 20
abundance: .
j_gene: TRBJ2-2
CDR3nt: TGCGCCAGCAGCTTGACTGGACTAGCGGGAGAGCCCCGGGGCACCGGGGAGCTGTTTTTT
CDR3aa: CASSLTGLAGEPRGTGELFF

d_gene: .
v_gene: TRBV11-2
len: 15
abundance: few
j_gene: TRBJ2-5
CDR3nt: TGTGCCAGCAGCGCCGGGACAAGGGGGGGAGAGACCCAGTACTTC
CDR3aa: CASSAGTRGGETQYF

d_gene: TRBD2
v_gene: TRBV7-8
len: 15
abundance: .
j_gene: TRBJ2-3
CDR3nt: TGTGCCAGCAGCCCCCAGGGACTAGCCACAGATACGCAGTATTTT
CDR3aa: CASSPQGLATDTQYF

d_gene: .
v_gene: TRBV29-1
len: 12
abundance: many
j_gene: TRBJ1-1
CDR3nt: TGCAGCGTTGTGTTACAGGGACCAAATGCTTTCTTT
CDR3aa: CSVVLQGPNAFF

d_gene: TRBD2
v_gene: TRBV6-2/TRBV6-3
len: 21
abundance: once
j_gene: TRBJ2-2
CDR3nt: TGTGCCAGCAGTTCACTACAACTAATCCGACTAGCGGGAGGGAACACCGGGGAGCTGTTTTTT
CDR3aa: CASSSLQLIRLAGGNTGELFF

d_gene: .
v_gene: TRBV6-1
len: 15
abundance: many
j_gene: TRBJ1-5
CDR3nt: TGTGCCAGCAGCGGACAGATTTATAGCAATCAGCCCCAGCATTTT
CDR3aa: CASSGQIYSNQPQHF

d_gene: .
v_gene: TRBV12-3/TRBV12-4
len: 11
abundance: many
j_gene: TRBJ1-2
CDR3nt: TGTGCCAGCAGTTTAGGACAGTACTACACCTTC
CDR3aa: CASSLGQYYTF

d_gene: .
v_gene: TRBV5-1
len: 15
abundance: .
j_gene: TRBJ2-5
CDR3nt: TGCGCCAGCAGCTTGGGGTCAGCTACGGGGGAGACCCAGTACTTC
CDR3aa: CASSLGSATGETQYF

d_gene: TRBD2
v_gene: TRBV6-1
len: 14
abundance: many
j_gene: TRBJ2-3
CDR3nt: TGTGCCAGCAGGACTAGCGGGGTCACAGATACGCAGTATTTT
CDR3aa: CASRTSGVTDTQYF

d_gene: .
v_gene: TRBV7-9
len: 14
abundance: few
j_gene: TRBJ1-2
CDR3nt: TGTGCCAGCAGCCAAATGGGCCCGACGTATGGCTACACCTTC
CDR3aa: CASSQMGPTYGYTF

d_gene: TRBD1
v_gene: TRBV20-1
len: 12
abundance: many
j_gene: TRBJ1-2
CDR3nt: TGCAGTGCCGGGACAGGGGTCTATGGCTACACCTTC
CDR3aa: CSAGTGVYGYTF

d_gene: .
v_gene: TRBV5-6
len: 13
abundance: many
j_gene: TRBJ2-7
CDR3nt: TGTGCCAGCAGCTTGGATCCTTTCTACGAGCAGTACTTC
CDR3aa: CASSLDPFYEQYF

d_gene: TRBD2
v_gene: TRBV5-1
len: 17
abundance: .
j_gene: TRBJ2-6
CDR3nt: TGCGCCAGCAGCTTGACTAGCGGGGGGGCTGGGGCCAACGTCCTGACTTTC
CDR3aa: CASSLTSGGAGANVLTF

d_gene: .
v_gene: TRBV30
len: 13
abundance: few
j_gene: TRBJ2-2
CDR3nt: TGTGCCTGGAGTCGGCGGAGTACCGGGGAGCTGTTTTTT
CDR3aa: CAWSRRSTGELFF

d_gene: .
v_gene: TRBV5-1
len: 14
abundance: .
j_gene: TRBJ2-5
CDR3nt: TGCGCCAGCAGCCCAAGGAGCGTTCAAGAGACCCAGTACTTC
CDR3aa: CASSPRSVQETQYF

d_gene: TRBD2
v_gene: TRBV20-1
len: 14
abundance: few
j_gene: TRBJ2-7
CDR3nt: TGCAGTGCTAGACCTAGCGGAACCACCTACGAGCAGTACTTC
CDR3aa: CSARPSGTTYEQYF

d_gene: TRBD1
v_gene: TRBV5-1
len: 13
abundance: many
j_gene: TRBJ1-1
CDR3nt: TGCGCCACCGCGACAGGGGCGGACACTGAAGCTTTCTTT
CDR3aa: CATATGADTEAFF

d_gene: .
v_gene: TRBV9
len: 14
abundance: many
j_gene: TRBJ2-1
CDR3nt: TGTGCCAGCAGCGTAGTGGCATCCTACAATGAGCAGTTCTTC
CDR3aa: CASSVVASYNEQFF

d_gene: .
v_gene: TRBV20-1
len: 11
abundance: .
j_gene: TRBJ2-3
CDR3nt: TGCAGTGCTAGTTTTCAGGGTACGCAGTATTTT
CDR3aa: CSASFQGTQYF

d_gene: TRBD2
v_gene: TRBV18
len: 16
abundance: .
j_gene: TRBJ2-7
CDR3nt: TGTGCCAGCTCACCACTTCGGACTAGGTCGGCCCACGAGCAGTACTTC
CDR3aa: CASSPLRTRSAHEQYF

d_gene: TRBD2
v_gene: TRBV18
len: 17
abundance: many
j_gene: TRBJ2-1
CDR3nt: TGTGCCAGCTCACCAGGGGCGGGAGCTCCGTCATACAATGAGCAGTTCTTC
CDR3aa: CASSPGAGAPSYNEQFF

d_gene: .
v_gene: TRBV5-1
len: 13
abundance: .
j_gene: TRBJ2-5
CDR3nt: TGCGCCAGCAGCGAGACGCGGGTCGCGGCCCAGTACTTC
CDR3aa: CASSETRVAAQYF

d_gene: TRBD2
v_gene: TRBV20-1
len: 13
abundance: many
j_gene: TRBJ2-1
CDR3nt: TGCAGTGGAGGGACTACAAGCGTCAATGAGCAGTTCTTC
CDR3aa: CSGGTTSVNEQFF